This T cell receptor beta chain was identified during a study of graft-versus-host responses after intestinal transplantation. Across the whole study: The recipients all started with anti-thymocyte globulin induction and then took tacrolimus and steroids for two to four years.

Trimming removed 7 bases from V and 8 bases from J, with 19 bases in between. The CDR3 is 14 residues long. CDR1 is SGHRS, CDR2 YFSETQ, per germline. Comments on this clone: What it binds is not known.

Profiling relied on immunoSEQ multiplex PCR, and the TCRdb table lists in-frame clones only, not all of them. The data contain about 110,000 clones, about 94% of them singletons. The chain recombines TRBV5-1 with TRBJ2-1; D may be TRBD1 (6 bases). This sample comprised unstimulated CD8+ T cells sorted from spleen or lymph node cells, obtained before intestinal transplant. This TCR was recovered from a human donor who received an intestinal transplant. CDR3 amino acids: CASSFIQGDDEQFF. In nucleotides, the CDR3 is TGCGCCAGCTCCTTTATACAGGGAGATGATGAGCAGTTCTTC.